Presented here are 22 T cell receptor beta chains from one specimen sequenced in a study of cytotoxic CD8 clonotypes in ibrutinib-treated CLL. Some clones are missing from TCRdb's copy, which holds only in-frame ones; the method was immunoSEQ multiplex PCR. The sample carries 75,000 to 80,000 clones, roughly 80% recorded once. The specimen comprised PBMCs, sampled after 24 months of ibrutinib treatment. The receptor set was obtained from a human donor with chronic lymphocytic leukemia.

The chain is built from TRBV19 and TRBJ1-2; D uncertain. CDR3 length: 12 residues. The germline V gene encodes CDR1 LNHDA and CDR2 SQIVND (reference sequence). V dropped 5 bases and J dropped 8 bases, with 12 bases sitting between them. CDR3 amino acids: CASSLGIEGYTF. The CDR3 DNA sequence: TGTGCCAGTAGTCTCGGCATTGAAGGCTACACCTTC.

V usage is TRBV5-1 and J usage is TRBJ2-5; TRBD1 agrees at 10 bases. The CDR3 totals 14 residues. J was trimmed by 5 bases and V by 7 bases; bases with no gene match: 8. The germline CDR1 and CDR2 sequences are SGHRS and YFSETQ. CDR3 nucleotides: TGCGCCAGCCGGGACAGGGGTGGTGGTGAGACCCAGTACTTC. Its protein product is CASRDRGGGETQYF.

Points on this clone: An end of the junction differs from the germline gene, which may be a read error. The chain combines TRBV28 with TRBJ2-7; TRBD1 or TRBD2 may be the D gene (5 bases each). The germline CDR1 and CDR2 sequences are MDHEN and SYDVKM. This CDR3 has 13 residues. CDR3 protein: CASRFPSGGEQYF. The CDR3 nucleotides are TGTGCCAGCCGTTTCCCTAGTGGGGGCGAGCAGTACTTC.

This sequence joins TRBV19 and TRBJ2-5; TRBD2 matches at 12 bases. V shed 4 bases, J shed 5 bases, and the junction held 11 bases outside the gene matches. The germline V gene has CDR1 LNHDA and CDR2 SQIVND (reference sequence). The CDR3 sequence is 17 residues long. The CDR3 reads CASSTRSTSGRRETQYF. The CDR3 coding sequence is TGTGCCAGTAGTACCCGTTCGACTAGCGGGAGACGGGAGACCCAGTACTTC. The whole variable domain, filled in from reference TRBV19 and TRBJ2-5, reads DGGITQSPKYLFRKEGQNVTLSCEQNLNHDAMYWYRQDPGQGLRLIYYSQIVNDFQKGDIAEGYSVSREKKESFPLTVTSAQKNPTAFYLCASSTRSTSGRRETQYFGPGTRLLVL.

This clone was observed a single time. The CDR3 DNA is TGTGCCAGCTTGAAGGGGAGCGGGAGTGGGGCAGATACGCAGTATTTT. It yields the protein CASLKGSGSGADTQYF. The V call is TRBV25-1, the J call TRBJ2-3; 8 bases map to TRBD2. Trimming removed 8 bases from V and 4 bases from J; junction bases left unmatched: 14. Germline CDR1 is MGHDK and CDR2 is SYGVNS. The CDR3 is 16 amino acids.

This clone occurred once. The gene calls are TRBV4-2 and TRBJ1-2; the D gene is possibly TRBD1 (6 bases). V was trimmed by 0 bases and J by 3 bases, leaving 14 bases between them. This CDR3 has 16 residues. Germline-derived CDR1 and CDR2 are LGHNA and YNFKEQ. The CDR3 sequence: CASSQEPYRADYGYTF. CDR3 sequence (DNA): TGTGCCAGCAGCCAAGAACCCTACAGGGCAGACTATGGCTACACCTTC.

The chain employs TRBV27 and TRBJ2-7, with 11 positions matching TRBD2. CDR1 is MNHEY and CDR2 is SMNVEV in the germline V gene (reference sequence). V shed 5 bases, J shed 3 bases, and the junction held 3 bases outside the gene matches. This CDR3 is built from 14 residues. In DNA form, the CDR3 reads TGTGCCAGCAGTCGACTAGCGGGGCTCTACGAGCAGTACTTC. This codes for CASSRLAGLYEQYF.

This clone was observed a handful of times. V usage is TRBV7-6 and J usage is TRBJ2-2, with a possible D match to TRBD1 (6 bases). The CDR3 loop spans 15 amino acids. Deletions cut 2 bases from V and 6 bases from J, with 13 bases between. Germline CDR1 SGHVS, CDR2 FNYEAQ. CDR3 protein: CASSLLQGWSGELFF. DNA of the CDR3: TGTGCCAGCAGCTTACTGCAGGGGTGGTCCGGGGAGCTGTTTTTT.

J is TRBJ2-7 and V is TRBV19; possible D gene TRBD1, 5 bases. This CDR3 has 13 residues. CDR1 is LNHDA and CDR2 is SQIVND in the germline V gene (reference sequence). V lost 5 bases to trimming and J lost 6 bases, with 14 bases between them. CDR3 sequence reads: CASSLLQGGEQYF. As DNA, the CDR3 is TGTGCCAGTAGTCTCTTGCAGGGTGGCGAGCAGTACTTC. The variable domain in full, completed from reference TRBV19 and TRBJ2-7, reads DGGITQSPKYLFRKEGQNVTLSCEQNLNHDAMYWYRQDPGQGLRLIYYSQIVNDFQKGDIAEGYSVSREKKESFPLTVTSAQKNPTAFYLCASSLLQGGEQYFGPGTRLTVT.

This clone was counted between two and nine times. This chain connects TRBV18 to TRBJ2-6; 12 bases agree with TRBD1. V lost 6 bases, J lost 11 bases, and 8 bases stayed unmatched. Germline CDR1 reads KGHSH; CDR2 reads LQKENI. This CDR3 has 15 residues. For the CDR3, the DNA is TGTGCCAGCTCGGGTACCGGGACAGGGGGCTACGTCCTGACTTTC. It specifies CASSGTGTGGYVLTF.

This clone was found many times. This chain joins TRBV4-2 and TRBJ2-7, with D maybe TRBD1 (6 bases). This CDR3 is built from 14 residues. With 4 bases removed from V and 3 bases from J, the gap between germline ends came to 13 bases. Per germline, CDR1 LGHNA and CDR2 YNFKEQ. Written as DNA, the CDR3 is TGTGCCAGCAGCCCCCAGACAGGAAACTACGAGCAGTACTTC. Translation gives CASSPQTGNYEQYF.

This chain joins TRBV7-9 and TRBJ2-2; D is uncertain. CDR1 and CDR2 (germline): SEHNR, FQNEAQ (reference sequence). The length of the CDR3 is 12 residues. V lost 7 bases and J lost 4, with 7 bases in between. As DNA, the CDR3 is TGTGCCAGCACCCCCCCCACCGGGGAGCTGTTTTTT. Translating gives CASTPPTGELFF.

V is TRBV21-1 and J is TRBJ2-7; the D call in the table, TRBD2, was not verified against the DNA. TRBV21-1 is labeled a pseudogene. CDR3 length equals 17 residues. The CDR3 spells CASSPTPGLAAPYEQYF. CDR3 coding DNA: TGTGCCAGCAGCCCGACCCCCGGACTAGCGGCCCCCTACGAGCAGTACTTC.

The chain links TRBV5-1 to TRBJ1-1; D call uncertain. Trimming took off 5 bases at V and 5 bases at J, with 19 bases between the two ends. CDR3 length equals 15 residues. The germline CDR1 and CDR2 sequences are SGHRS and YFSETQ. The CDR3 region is CASRQNPKVGTEAFF. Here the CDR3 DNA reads TGCGCCAGCAGACAAAACCCCAAGGTGGGGACTGAAGCTTTCTTT.

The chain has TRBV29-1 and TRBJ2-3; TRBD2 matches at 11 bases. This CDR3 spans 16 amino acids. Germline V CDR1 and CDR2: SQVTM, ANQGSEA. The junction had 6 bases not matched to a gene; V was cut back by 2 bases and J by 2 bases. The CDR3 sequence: CSVEPGTSGITDTQYF. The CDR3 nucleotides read TGCAGCGTTGAACCTGGGACTAGCGGAATCACAGATACGCAGTATTTT.

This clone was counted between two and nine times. The CDR3 protein is CASTGTRSTDTQYF. DNA for the CDR3: TGTGCCAGCACGGGGACTAGAAGCACAGATACGCAGTATTTT. The chain joins TRBV2 to TRBJ2-3, with 8 bases matching TRBD2. V gave up 7 bases and J gave up 0 bases; unmatched junction bases: 3. This CDR3 has 14 residues. Germline CDR1 is SNHLY and CDR2 is FYNNEI.

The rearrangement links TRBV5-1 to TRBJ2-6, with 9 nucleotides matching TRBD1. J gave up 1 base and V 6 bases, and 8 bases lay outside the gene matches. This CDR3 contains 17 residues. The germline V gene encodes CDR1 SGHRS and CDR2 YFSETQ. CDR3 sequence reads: CASKDGTGSSGANVLTF. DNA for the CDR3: TGCGCCAGCAAAGACGGGACAGGGTCTTCTGGGGCCAACGTCCTGACTTTC. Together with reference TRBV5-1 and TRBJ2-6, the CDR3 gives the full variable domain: KAGVTQTPRYLIKTRGQQVTLSCSPISGHRSVSWYQQTPGQGLQFLFEYFSETQRNKGNFPGRFSGRQFSNSRSEMNVSTLELGDSALYLCASKDGTGSSGANVLTFGAGSRLTVL.

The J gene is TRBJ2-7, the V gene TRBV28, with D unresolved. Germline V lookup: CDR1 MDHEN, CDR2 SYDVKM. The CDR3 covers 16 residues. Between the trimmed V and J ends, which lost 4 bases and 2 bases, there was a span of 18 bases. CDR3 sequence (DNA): TGTGCCAGCAGTTCCCCTAGGGCAGCATCCACCTACGAGCAGTACTTC. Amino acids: CASSSPRAASTYEQYF.

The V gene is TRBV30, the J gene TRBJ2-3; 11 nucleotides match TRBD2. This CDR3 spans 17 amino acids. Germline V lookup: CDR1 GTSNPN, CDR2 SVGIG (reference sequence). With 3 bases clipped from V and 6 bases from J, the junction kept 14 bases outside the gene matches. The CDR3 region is CAWRLRDRWTSGDTQYF. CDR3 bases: TGTGCCTGGAGACTACGGGACCGCTGGACTAGCGGGGATACGCAGTATTTT.

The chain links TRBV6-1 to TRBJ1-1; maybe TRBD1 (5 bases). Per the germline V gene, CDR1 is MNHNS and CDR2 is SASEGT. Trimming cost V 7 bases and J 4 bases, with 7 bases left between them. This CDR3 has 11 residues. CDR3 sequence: CASNGGTEAFF. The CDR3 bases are TGTGCCAGCAATGGGGGCACTGAAGCTTTCTTT.

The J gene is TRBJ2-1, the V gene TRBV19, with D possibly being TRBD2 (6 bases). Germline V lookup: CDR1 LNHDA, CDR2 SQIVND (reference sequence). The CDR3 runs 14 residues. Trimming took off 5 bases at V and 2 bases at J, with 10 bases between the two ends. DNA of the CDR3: TGTGCCAGTAGTCACGGGAGAGCCTACAATGAGCAGTTCTTC. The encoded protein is CASSHGRAYNEQFF.

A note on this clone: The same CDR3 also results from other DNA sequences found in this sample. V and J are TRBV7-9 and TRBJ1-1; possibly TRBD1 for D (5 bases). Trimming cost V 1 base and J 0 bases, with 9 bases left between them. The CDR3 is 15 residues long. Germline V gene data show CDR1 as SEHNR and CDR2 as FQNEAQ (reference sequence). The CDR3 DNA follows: TGTGCCAGCAGCTTAGTCCAGGGTGTGAACACTGAAGCTTTCTTT. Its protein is CASSLVQGVNTEAFF.